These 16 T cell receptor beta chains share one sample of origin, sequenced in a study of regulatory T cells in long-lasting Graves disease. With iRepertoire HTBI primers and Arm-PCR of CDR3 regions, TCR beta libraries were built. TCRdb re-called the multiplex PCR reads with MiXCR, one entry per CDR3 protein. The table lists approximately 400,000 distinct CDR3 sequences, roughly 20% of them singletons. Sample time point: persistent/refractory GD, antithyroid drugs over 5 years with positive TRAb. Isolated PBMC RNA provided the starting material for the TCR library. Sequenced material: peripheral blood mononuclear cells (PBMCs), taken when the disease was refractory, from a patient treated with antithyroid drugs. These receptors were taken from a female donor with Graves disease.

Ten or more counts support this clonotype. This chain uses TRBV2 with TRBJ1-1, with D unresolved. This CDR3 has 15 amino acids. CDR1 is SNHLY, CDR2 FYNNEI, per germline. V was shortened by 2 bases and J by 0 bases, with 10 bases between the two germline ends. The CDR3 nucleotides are TGTGCCAGCAGTGAATCGCGACGGATGAACACTGAAGCTTTCTTT. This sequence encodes CASSESRRMNTEAFF. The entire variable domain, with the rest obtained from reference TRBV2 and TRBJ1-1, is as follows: EPEVTQTPSHQVTQMGQEVILRCVPISNHLYFYWYRQILGQKVEFLVSFYNNEISEKSEIFDDQFSVERPDGSNFTLKIRSTKLEDSAMYFCASSESRRMNTEAFFGQGTRLTVV.

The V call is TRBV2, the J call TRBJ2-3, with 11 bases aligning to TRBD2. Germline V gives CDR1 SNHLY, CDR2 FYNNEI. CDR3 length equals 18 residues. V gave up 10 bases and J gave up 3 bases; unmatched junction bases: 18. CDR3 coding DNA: TGTGCCACTCAAGGACGGCTAGCGGGAGGATATGGGACAGATACGCAGTATTTT. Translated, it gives CATQGRLAGGYGTDTQYF.

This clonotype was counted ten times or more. The CDR3 sequence: CASSPTSIHEQYF. DNA for the CDR3: TGTGCCAGCTCACCTACCTCCATTCACGAGCAGTACTTC. The chain recombines TRBV18 with TRBJ2-7; D is ambiguous. V was trimmed by 3 bases and J by 5 bases, leaving 11 bases between them. CDR3 length: 13 residues. CDR1 KGHSH and CDR2 LQKENI come from the germline V gene.

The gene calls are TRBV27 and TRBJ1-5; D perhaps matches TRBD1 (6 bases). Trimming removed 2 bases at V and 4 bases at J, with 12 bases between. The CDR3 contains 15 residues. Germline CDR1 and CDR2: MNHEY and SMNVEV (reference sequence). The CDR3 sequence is CASSLTGRVNQPQHF. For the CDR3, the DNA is TGTGCCAGCAGTTTAACAGGGCGGGTTAATCAGCCCCAGCATTTT.

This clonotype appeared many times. DNA of the CDR3: TGCAGTGCCACCGGGACAGGGGGCTCCTTCTTCTACGAGCAGTACTTC. It is translated as CSATGTGGSFFYEQYF. V is TRBV20-1 and J is TRBJ2-7, with 12 positions matching TRBD1. The CDR3 totals 16 residues. V shed 6 bases, J shed 3 bases, and the junction held 12 bases outside the gene matches. From germline, CDR1 is DFQATT and CDR2 SNEGSKA (reference sequence).

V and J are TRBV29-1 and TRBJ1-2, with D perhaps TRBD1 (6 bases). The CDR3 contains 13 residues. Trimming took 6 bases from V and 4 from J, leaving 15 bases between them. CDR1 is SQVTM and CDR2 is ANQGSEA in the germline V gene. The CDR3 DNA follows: TGCAGCGTCCCAAATTGGGGGGCCTATGGCTACACCTTC. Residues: CSVPNWGAYGYTF. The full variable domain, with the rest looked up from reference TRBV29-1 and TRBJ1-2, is SAVISQKPSRDICQRGTSLTIQCQVDSQVTMMFWYRQQPGQSLTLIATANQGSEATYESGFVIDKFPISRPNLTFSTLTVSNMSPEDSSIYLCSVPNWGAYGYTFGSGTRLTVV.

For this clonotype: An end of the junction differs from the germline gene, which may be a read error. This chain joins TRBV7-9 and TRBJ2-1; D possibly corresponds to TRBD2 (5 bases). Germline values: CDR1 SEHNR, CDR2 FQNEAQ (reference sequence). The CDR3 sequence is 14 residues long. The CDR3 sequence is CASSLASPYNEQFF. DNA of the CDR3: TGCGCCAGCAGCTTGGCTAGCCCCTACAATGAGCAGTTCTTC.

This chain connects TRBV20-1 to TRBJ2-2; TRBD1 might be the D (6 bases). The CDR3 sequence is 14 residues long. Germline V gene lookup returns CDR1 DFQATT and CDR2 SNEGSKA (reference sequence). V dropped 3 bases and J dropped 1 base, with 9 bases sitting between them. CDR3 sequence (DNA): TGCAGTGCTAGTAGACAGGAGAACACCGGGGAGCTGTTTTTT. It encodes CSASRQENTGELFF.

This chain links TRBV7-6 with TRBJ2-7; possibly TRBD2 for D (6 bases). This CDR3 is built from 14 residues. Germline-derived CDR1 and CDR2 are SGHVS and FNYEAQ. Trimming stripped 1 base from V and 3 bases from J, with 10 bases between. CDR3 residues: CASSLGLGGYEQYF. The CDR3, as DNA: TGTGCCAGCAGCTTAGGTTTGGGAGGCTACGAGCAGTACTTC.

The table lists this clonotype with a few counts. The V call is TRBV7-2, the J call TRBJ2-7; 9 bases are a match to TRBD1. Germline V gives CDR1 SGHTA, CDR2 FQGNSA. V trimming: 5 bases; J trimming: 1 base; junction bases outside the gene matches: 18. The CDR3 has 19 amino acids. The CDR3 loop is CASSAGWDRVGRGSYEQYF. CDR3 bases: TGTGCCAGCAGCGCCGGGTGGGACAGGGTGGGGCGTGGGTCCTACGAGCAGTACTTC.

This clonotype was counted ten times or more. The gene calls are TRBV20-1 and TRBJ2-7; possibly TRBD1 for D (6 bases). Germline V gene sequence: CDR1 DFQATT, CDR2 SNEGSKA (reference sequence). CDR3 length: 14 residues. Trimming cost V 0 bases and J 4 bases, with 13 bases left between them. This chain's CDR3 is CSARDPRGGYEQYF. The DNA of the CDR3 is TGCAGTGCTAGAGATCCCAGGGGCGGGTACGAGCAGTACTTC.

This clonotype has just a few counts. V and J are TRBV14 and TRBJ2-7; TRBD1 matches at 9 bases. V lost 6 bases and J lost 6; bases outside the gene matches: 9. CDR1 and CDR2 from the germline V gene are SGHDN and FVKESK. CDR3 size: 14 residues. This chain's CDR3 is CASSRDRAQSEQYF. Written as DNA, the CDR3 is TGTGCCAGCAGTCGGGACAGGGCGCAGAGCGAGCAGTACTTC.

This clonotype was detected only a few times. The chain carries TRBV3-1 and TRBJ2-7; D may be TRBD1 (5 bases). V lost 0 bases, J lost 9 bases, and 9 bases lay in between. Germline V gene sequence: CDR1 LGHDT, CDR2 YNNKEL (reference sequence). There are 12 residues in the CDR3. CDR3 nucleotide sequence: TGTGCCAGCAGCCAAGATCAGGGAAGGCAGTACTTC. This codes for CASSQDQGRQYF.

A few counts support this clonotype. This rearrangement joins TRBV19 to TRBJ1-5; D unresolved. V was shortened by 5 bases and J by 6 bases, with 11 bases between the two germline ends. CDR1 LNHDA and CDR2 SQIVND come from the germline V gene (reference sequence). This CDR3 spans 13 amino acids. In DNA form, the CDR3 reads TGTGCCAGTAGTGATGGTTTGGTTCAGCCCCAGCATTTT. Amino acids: CASSDGLVQPQHF.

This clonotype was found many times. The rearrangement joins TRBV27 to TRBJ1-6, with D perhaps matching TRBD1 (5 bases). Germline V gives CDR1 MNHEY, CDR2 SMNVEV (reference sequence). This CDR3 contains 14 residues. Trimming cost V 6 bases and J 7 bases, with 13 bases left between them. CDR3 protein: CASRIGQGNSPLHF. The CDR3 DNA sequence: TGTGCCAGCAGGATCGGTCAGGGCAATTCACCCCTCCACTTT.

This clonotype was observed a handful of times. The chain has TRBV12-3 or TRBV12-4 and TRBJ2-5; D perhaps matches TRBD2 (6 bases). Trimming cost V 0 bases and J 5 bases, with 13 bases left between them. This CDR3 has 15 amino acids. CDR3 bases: TGTGCCAGCAGTTTAGCGATTTCAGGGACTGAGACCCAGTACTTC. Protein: CASSLAISGTETQYF.